This T cell receptor (beta chain) was captured in a study of Ad26.COV2.S vaccination and SARS-CoV-2 variants. Overall study: Ad26.COV2.S was injected intramuscularly once or twice, 56 days apart.

Treatment here: about 20 received Ad26.COV2.S at low or high dose, single or two shots; about 5 received placebo; per-sample allocation not given. Sampling took place 63 days after the first vaccine or placebo injection. The V end was cut by 2 bases, the J end by 1 base, with 5 bases between. This CDR3 spans 13 amino acids. Germline V gives CDR1 LNHDA, CDR2 SQIVND (reference sequence). This table comes from immunoSEQ multiplex PCR, and its TCRdb copy is limited to in-frame clones, with some not included. The table records about 350,000 clones, less than 90% of them present only once. This sample comprised peripheral blood, obtained in a trial of Ad26.COV2.S vaccine versus placebo. The clonotype was recovered from a person between 18 and 60 years old who received the Ad26.COV2.S COVID-19 vaccine or a placebo. The chain has TRBV19 and TRBJ1-2, with unresolved D. The CDR3, as DNA: TGTGCCAGTAGTATAAAGGTTAACTATGGCTACACCTTC. Protein sequence: CASSIKVNYGYTF.